This is a list of T cell receptor beta chains from one sample in a study of T cell repertoires in cytomegalovirus infection. What these receptors recognize is not known. TCRdb recomputed calls from the reads with MiXCR, one row per CDR3 protein. The table includes around 430,000 distinct CDR3 sequences, roughly 46% detected once. Sequenced material: cultured PBMCs, taken from culture after CMV antigen stimulation. These receptors were obtained from a human donor in good health (CMV status not recorded). Some clones in this sample may be carry-over from other donors' samples. Both conserved end residues are part of each CDR3. The D gene is left open where the match is weak. Size is omitted from some rows. Given values are once, few, many or a class for expanded clones.

j_gene,d_gene,abundance,v_gene,CDR3nt,CDR3aa
TRBJ2-1,.,.,TRBV2,TGTGCCAGCGGCCTTGACTACAGCTCCTACAATGAGCAGTTCTTC,CASGLDYSSYNEQFF
TRBJ2-7,TRBD1,.,TRBV5-6,TGTGCCAGCAGAATCCGGGGACAGACCTACGAGCAGTACTTC,CASRIRGQTYEQYF
TRBJ2-5,.,few,TRBV7-8,TGTGCCAGCAGCTTGAGGACTACCCCGGAGACCCAGTACTTC,CASSLRTTPETQYF
TRBJ1-4,.,.,TRBV5-6,TGTGCCAGCAGCTCGCTGGGGATGAAACTGTTTTTT,CASSSLGMKLFF
TRBJ1-4,.,few,TRBV6-5,TGTGCCAGCAGTGGAGGGTGGAATGAAAAACTGTTTTTT,CASSGGWNEKLFF
TRBJ2-7,.,few,TRBV5-6,TGTGCCAGCAGCTTGTTGGACAGAAACTACGAGCAGTACTTC,CASSLLDRNYEQYF
TRBJ2-1,.,.,TRBV6-2/TRBV6-3,TGTGCCAGCAGAGATTACACAGGCAATGAGCAGTTCTTC,CASRDYTGNEQFF
TRBJ2-1,TRBD2,few,TRBV2,TGTGCCAGCGCGGGGCTAGCGGGAGCGCTAGAGCAGTTCTTC,CASAGLAGALEQFF
TRBJ2-1,TRBD1,few,TRBV6-5,TGTGCCAGCAATCGACGGGACAGGGGGCTCCGGGACAATGAGCAGTTCTTC,CASNRRDRGLRDNEQFF
TRBJ2-5,.,.,TRBV7-8,TGTGCCAGCAGGCAGAGGGAGGGGGAAGAGACCCAGTACTTC,CASRQREGEETQYF
TRBJ2-3,.,.,TRBV18,TGTGCCAGCTCACCGGCGGCGGGTAACACAGATACGCAGTATTTT,CASSPAAGNTDTQYF
TRBJ2-3,TRBD2,few,TRBV29-1,TGCAGCGTTGAAGATCGTAGCGGGGGGGGGCGAGATACGCAGTATTTT,CSVEDRSGGGRDTQYF
TRBJ2-1,TRBD1,.,TRBV11-2,TGTGCCAGCAGCCAGGACAGGGTGAATGAGCAGTTCTTC,CASSQDRVNEQFF
TRBJ1-1,.,few,TRBV6-2/TRBV6-3,TGTGCCAGCAGTTACGATGTACTGGGCCGCGGCAGTCTAAACACTGAAGCTTTCTTT,CASSYDVLGRGSLNTEAFF
TRBJ2-1,.,.,TRBV27,TGTGCCAGCAGTTCCTCCGGGGCCACCTACAATGAGCAGTTCTTC,CASSSSGATYNEQFF
TRBJ1-2,.,few,TRBV7-8,TGTGCCAGCAGCGGCGACAGGACCAACTATGGCTACACCTTC,CASSGDRTNYGYTF
TRBJ2-7,.,.,TRBV27,TGTGCCAGCCGCCTGGCTGGTGAGGGACACTCTTCCACGTCCTACGAGCAGTACTTC,CASRLAGEGHSSTSYEQYF
TRBJ2-2,.,.,TRBV7-2,TGTGCCAGCAGCCGCGACCGTACCGGTCCGCTGTTTTTT,CASSRDRTGPLFF
TRBJ1-2,.,once,TRBV4-1,TGCGCCAGCAGCCAATTTCACCTATCGCCTGGGGGCTACACCTTC,CASSQFHLSPGGYTF
TRBJ2-2,TRBD2,.,TRBV7-9,TGTGCCAGCAGCCCTCCCGGGACTAGTATCGAGGGGGGGGAGCTGTTTTTT,CASSPPGTSIEGGELFF
TRBJ1-4,.,few,TRBV5-8,TGTGCCAGCAGCTTCTCCGATAATGAAAAACTGTTTTTT,CASSFSDNEKLFF
TRBJ1-2,.,.,TRBV7-8,TGTGCCAGCAGTGGAAGGGGGGTTGGGTATGGCTACACCTTC,CASSGRGVGYGYTF
TRBJ2-3,TRBD2,few,TRBV2,TGTGCCAGCAGTTTCCCTAGCGGGGATACGCAGTATTTT,CASSFPSGDTQYF
TRBJ2-1,.,.,TRBV5-1,TGCGCCAGCACGTTACGGGGCCTAATCGACGATGAGCAGTTCTTC,CASTLRGLIDDEQFF
TRBJ2-7,.,.,TRBV15,TGTGCCACCAGCAGAGGGGTAGAGAGCCTCTACGAGCAGTACTTC,CATSRGVESLYEQYF
TRBJ2-7,.,.,TRBV7-2,TGTGCCAGCAGCTTAGTTACCAGGGAAGGCGAGCAGTACTTC,CASSLVTREGEQYF